The present T cell receptor (beta chain) was sequenced within a study of sequential checkpoint blockade in melanoma. Produced via immunoSEQ multiplex PCR; TCRdb's table is partial and in-frame only. The sample has 15,000 to 20,000 clones; more than 55% are singletons. Germline CDR1 is MNHEY and CDR2 is SVGAGI. V shed 7 bases and J shed 7 bases, with 11 bases lying between them. This CDR3 is built from 11 residues. As for treatment: randomized to nivolumab then ipilimumab (arm A) or the reverse (arm B). DNA-damaging chemotherapy had not been given to any patient beforehand. Live CD3+CD8+ CD19− CD56− cells were sorted from PBMCs.

Sequences were derived from CD8+ T cells sorted from blood (inferred from file names), sampled from a patient given nivolumab and ipilimumab in sequence. This chain links TRBV6-5 with TRBJ2-7, with D possibly matching TRBD2 (5 bases). The sequence was obtained from a human donor with melanoma. This CDR3 is CASIAGKEQYF. In DNA form, the CDR3 reads TGTGCCAGCATTGCGGGTAAGGAGCAGTACTTC.